One and the same sample provided the 17 T cell receptor beta chains below, sequenced in a study of T-cell reconstitution after alpha-beta-depleted transplantation in children. Library preparation (for TCRbeta) was performed with unique molecular identifiers. Using its own MiXCR run on the PCR reads, TCRdb lists one record per CDR3 protein. The sample carries some 100,000 distinct CDR3 sequences, around 22% recorded once. Sequenced material: PBMCs, taken before TCRalphabeta/CD19-depleted stem cell transplant. Source of these receptors: a boy between 2 and 10 years old with acute lymphoblastic leukemia, due to receive a stem cell transplant.

CDR3 DNA: TGCAGTGCCTCTGGTTTTGTCTCCTACGAGCAGTACTTC. As protein: CSASGFVSYEQYF. The chain is built from TRBV20-1 and TRBJ2-7; D remains unclear. Trimming pared 6 bases from V and 0 bases from J, leaving 12 bases between. CDR3 size: 13 residues. The V gene's germline CDR1 is DFQATT and CDR2 SNEGSKA (reference sequence).

With regard to this clonotype: This may come from a read error, since a much larger clone is one base off. The gene calls are TRBV7-3 and TRBJ2-3; D is possibly TRBD2 (5 bases). The CDR3 consists of 16 residues. Germline CDR1 reads SGHTA; CDR2 reads FQGTGA. The CDR3 here is CACSLTLGGSTDTQYF. The CDR3 nucleotides are TGTGCCTGCAGCTTAACGTTGGGCGGGTCAACAGATACGCAGTATTTT. Combining the CDR3 with reference TRBV7-3 and TRBJ2-3 gives the whole variable domain GAGVSQTPSNKVTEKGKYVELRCDPISGHTALYWYRQSLGQGPEFLIYFQGTGAADDSGLPNDRFFAVRPEGSVSTLKIQRTERGDSAVYLCACSLTLGGSTDTQYFGPGTRLTVL.

The J gene is TRBJ2-5, the V gene TRBV3-1; D gene unclear. Germline V gene data show CDR1 as LGHDT and CDR2 as YNNKEL (reference sequence). CDR3 length: 16 amino acids. Deletions cut 2 bases from V and 4 bases from J, with 17 bases between. This CDR3 reads CASSQKIGPRTETQYF. The CDR3 coding sequence is TGTGCCAGCAGCCAAAAGATCGGTCCGCGGACAGAGACCCAGTACTTC.

In this sample, this clonotype turned up a few times. The rearrangement uses TRBV6-1 and TRBJ2-7, with D uncertain. The CDR3 is 14 amino acids. The V gene's germline CDR1 is MNHNS and CDR2 SASEGT. Trimming took off 6 bases at V and 2 bases at J, with 14 bases between the two ends. As DNA, the CDR3 is TGTGCCAGCAGAATTTCCGACAATCCCTACGAGCAGTACTTC. It specifies CASRISDNPYEQYF.

Details on this clonotype: A clone one base away is much larger, so this may be a read error. The chain recombines TRBV15 with TRBJ2-2, with D possibly TRBD2 on 6 matching bases. Trimming cost V 2 bases and J 4 bases, with 17 bases left between them. Germline CDR1 is LNHNV and CDR2 is YYDKDF (reference sequence). The CDR3 has 17 residues. The CDR3 DNA reads TGTGCCACCAGCAGAAAAGGCCCGGACGGGGGCACCGGGGAGCTGTTTTTT. This gives the protein CATSRKGPDGGTGELFF.

This clonotype was counted only a few times. The gene calls are TRBV5-1 and TRBJ2-7; D is perhaps TRBD2 (5 bases). The CDR3 is 13 amino acids. V was clipped by 8 bases and J by 6 bases, with 18 bases between them. Germline CDR1 and CDR2: SGHRS and YFSETQ. CDR3 sequence reads: CASGLLSSREQYF. The DNA for the CDR3 is TGCGCCAGTGGACTCCTTTCCTCTCGCGAGCAGTACTTC.

V usage is TRBV5-1 and J usage is TRBJ2-1; the match to TRBD1 covers 12 bases. Germline V CDR1 and CDR2: SGHRS, YFSETQ. The CDR3 consists of 19 residues. With V trimmed by 0 bases and J by 1 base, 8 bases remained unmatched. The CDR3 coding sequence is TGCGCCAGCAGCTTGGTGGGGACAGGGGGCGTCGGTTCCTACAATGAGCAGTTCTTC. The encoded protein is CASSLVGTGGVGSYNEQFF.

The chain links TRBV3-1 to TRBJ1-1; no clear D. The CDR3 consists of 16 residues. Trimming stripped 1 base from V and 0 bases from J, with 12 bases between. From germline, CDR1 is LGHDT and CDR2 YNNKEL (reference sequence). The CDR3 coding sequence is TGTGCCAGCAGCCAAGGGAGTTTTCAAATGAACACTGAAGCTTTCTTT. Encoded protein: CASSQGSFQMNTEAFF.

This clonotype was observed a single time. The chain is built from TRBV12-3 or TRBV12-4 and TRBJ1-3, with unresolved D. The germline V and J ends were trimmed by 2 bases and 0 bases, with 8 bases remaining between them. The CDR3 runs to 15 residues. The CDR3 here is CASSLTASSGNTIYF. CDR3 DNA sequence: TGTGCCAGCAGTTTAACAGCAAGCTCTGGAAACACCATATATTTT.

This clonotype occurred a few times. The chain uses TRBV11-2 and TRBJ1-3; D may be TRBD1 (6 bases). The length of the CDR3 is 18 residues. The V and J ends lost 5 bases and 0 bases respectively, with 20 bases between them. Germline loops: CDR1 SGHAT, CDR2 FQNNGV. The chain's CDR3 is CASSPTGTSVLSGNTIYF. DNA for the CDR3: TGTGCCAGCAGCCCCACCGGGACATCCGTACTCTCTGGAAACACCATATATTTT.

This clonotype was counted between two and nine times. The V call is TRBV29-1, the J call TRBJ1-2; the D gene is possibly TRBD1 (5 bases). Trimming removed 3 bases at V and 4 bases at J, with 6 bases between. The CDR3 covers 11 residues. Per germline, CDR1 SQVTM and CDR2 ANQGSEA. CDR3 bases: TGCAGCGTTGAGGGGCGCTATGGCTACACCTTC. This codes for CSVEGRYGYTF.

The rearrangement links TRBV7-9 to TRBJ1-2; D not certain. Per germline, CDR1 SEHNR and CDR2 FQNEAQ (reference sequence). The CDR3 loop spans 13 amino acids. V lost 5 bases to trimming and J lost 10 bases, with 17 bases between them. This CDR3 is CASSRAPLPDYTF. The DNA of the CDR3 is TGTGCCAGCAGCCGCGCACCGCTCCCAGACTACACCTTC.

The sample holds a few counts of this clonotype. This rearrangement joins TRBV6-5 to TRBJ1-1; D is uncertain. This CDR3 spans 14 amino acids. The germline V and J ends were trimmed by 0 bases and 4 bases, with 9 bases remaining between them. Germline values: CDR1 MNHEY, CDR2 SVGAGI. The CDR3 loop is CASSYSTGRTEAFF. Written as DNA, the CDR3 is TGTGCCAGCAGTTACTCGACTGGGCGCACTGAAGCTTTCTTT.

This clonotype showed up many times. V usage is TRBV7-2 and J usage is TRBJ2-6; the D is unclear. Germline CDR1 and CDR2: SGHTA and FQGNSA. Trimming pared 4 bases from V and 2 bases from J, leaving 0 bases between. There are 12 residues in the CDR3. As DNA, the CDR3 is TGTGCCAGCAGCTCTGGGGCCAACGTCCTGACTTTC. This translates into CASSSGANVLTF. The full variable domain, rest sourced from reference TRBV7-2 and TRBJ2-6, is GAGVSQSPSNKVTEKGKDVELRCDPISGHTALYWYRQSLGQGLEFLIYFQGNSAPDKSGLPSDRFSAERTGGSVSTLTIQRTQQEDSAVYLCASSSGANVLTFGAGSRLTVL.

This clonotype was found a few times. As DNA, the CDR3 is TGTGCCAGCAGCTGGTTGGAGAGGAGAGGGTACAATGAGCAGTTCTTC. This codes for CASSWLERRGYNEQFF. The rearrangement joins TRBV28 to TRBJ2-1, with TRBD2 as a possible D gene (5 bases). The germline V gene encodes CDR1 MDHEN and CDR2 SYDVKM. V was shortened by 6 bases and J by 4 bases, with 19 bases between the two germline ends. The CDR3 is made up of 16 amino acids.

V gene TRBV27 combines with J gene TRBJ1-6; D uncertain. Germline V lookup: CDR1 MNHEY, CDR2 SMNVEV (reference sequence). V was trimmed by 6 bases and J by 2 bases, leaving 20 bases between them. This CDR3 contains 18 residues. In DNA form, the CDR3 reads TGTGCCAGCAGCCCCCGCAATAGGGCCCGGGCCTATAATTCACCCCTCCACTTT. It codes for CASSPRNRARAYNSPLHF.

The chain recombines TRBV7-2 with TRBJ1-1; no firm D call. The CDR3 is 11 residues long. The germline CDR1 and CDR2 sequences are SGHTA and FQGNSA. The V end lost 6 bases, the J end lost 1 base, and 3 bases lay between the germline ends. The CDR3 nucleotides read TGTGCCAGCAGGCGGAACACTGAAGCTTTCTTT. Translation: CASRRNTEAFF.